The text below deals with one TCR beta chain. Measured with immunoSEQ multiplex PCR; TCRdb has only the in-frame clones, and not every one. The sample consists of 640,000 or so clones, around 87% of them appearing once. The germline V gene has CDR1 LGHNT and CDR2 FRNRAP. The length of the CDR3 is 19 residues. V shed 1 base, J shed 6 bases, and the junction held 17 bases outside the gene matches. The data were taken from a study of shared T cell receptors in the human thymus. The same data also contributed to another study, on human thymus T cells. That work contributes: Healthy Finnish infants undergoing corrective surgery for congenital heart defects were the donors. The source of the thymus tissue was resections taken during corrective heart surgery. What related research reported was that thymic repertoires overlapped highly among unrelated individuals.

The chain carries TRBV12-5 and TRBJ2-4; TRBD2 aligns across 8 bases. The sample comprised thymocytes. The receptor was isolated from a boy younger than two with a congenital heart defect. This CDR3 reads CASGLAGGHLARGANIQYF. The CDR3 region has the DNA TGTGCTAGTGGTTTGGCGGGAGGGCATCTAGCAAGGGGGGCAAACATTCAGTACTTC.